Each of the 8 T cell receptor beta chains below was sequenced from the same sample in a study of post-analysis software for immune sequencing data. Notes on the study in general: TRBV segments more frequent in patients than in controls numbered a few and included TRBV5-6, TRBV5-1 and TRBV20-1.

The antigens these receptors bind are not known. Unique molecular identifiers were carried by the TCR beta cDNA libraries. TCRdb processed the PCR reads anew with MiXCR; each CDR3 protein has one entry. The data hold 500,000 to 600,000 distinct CDR3 sequences, with roughly 40% observed a single time. Sequencing was done on a sample of blood. These receptors came from a girl between 10 and 17 years old with multiple sclerosis.

This clonotype showed up just a few times. CDR3 loop: CASSLGTGLIYGYTF. The CDR3 region has the DNA TGTGCCAGCAGCTTAGGCACAGGGCTAATCTATGGCTACACCTTC. The V call is TRBV7-9, the J call TRBJ1-2; D may be TRBD1 (6 bases). Germline V gives CDR1 SEHNR, CDR2 FQNEAQ (reference sequence). Trimming shortened V by 1 base and J by 4 bases, and 13 bases separated the two germline ends. The CDR3 has 15 residues.

This clonotype was detected a few times. The chain has TRBV7-8 and TRBJ1-6; tentative D call: TRBD1 (6 bases). From germline, CDR1 is SGHVS and CDR2 FQNEAQ. The CDR3 consists of 14 residues. V lost 4 bases and J lost 9, with 13 bases in between. CDR3: CASSSGQTLSPLHF. In DNA, the CDR3 is TGTGCCAGCAGCTCGGGACAAACCCTTTCACCCCTCCACTTT.

The chain joins TRBV7-2 to TRBJ2-4; no clear D. The CDR3 covers 14 residues. From germline, CDR1 is SGHTA and CDR2 FQGNSA. V dropped 4 bases and J dropped 3 bases, with 10 bases sitting between them. The CDR3 sequence is CASSSGLVKNIQYF. In DNA, the CDR3 is TGTGCCAGCAGCTCCGGGCTTGTCAAAAACATTCAGTACTTC. Full variable domain (rest looked up from reference TRBV7-2 and TRBJ2-4): GAGVSQSPSNKVTEKGKDVELRCDPISGHTALYWYRQSLGQGLEFLIYFQGNSAPDKSGLPSDRFSAERTGGSVSTLTIQRTQQEDSAVYLCASSSGLVKNIQYFGAGTRLSVL.

In its sample, this clonotype was seen a few times. The chain couples TRBV4-1 to TRBJ2-7; D not certain. Germline assignment: CDR1 MGHRA and CDR2 YSYEKL. The CDR3 is 14 amino acids. V was shortened by 1 base and J by 6 bases, with 13 bases between the two germline ends. CDR3 residues: CASSQAQHSGEQYF. The CDR3, as DNA: TGCGCCAGCAGCCAAGCGCAACACAGTGGCGAGCAGTACTTC.

This clonotype has a handful of counts. In DNA form, the CDR3 reads TGTGCCAGCAGTTTCGCAGGGGCGCCTTACGAGCAGTACTTC. It codes for CASSFAGAPYEQYF. The chain uses TRBV12-3 or TRBV12-4 and TRBJ2-7; D is possibly TRBD1 (6 bases). The CDR3 consists of 14 residues. Trimming took 3 bases from V and 4 from J, leaving 13 bases between them.

The chain combines TRBV4-1 with TRBJ1-1; weak D call: TRBD1 (5 bases). This CDR3 is built from 15 residues. Trimming shortened V by 1 base and J by 5 bases, and 14 bases separated the two germline ends. Germline V gene data show CDR1 as MGHRA and CDR2 as YSYEKL. In DNA, the CDR3 is TGCGCCAGCAGCCAAGTTTGGGAGGGGTTGACTGAAGCTTTCTTT. This gives the protein CASSQVWEGLTEAFF.

The CDR3: CSARKGGPYSYEQYF. CDR3 nucleotides: TGCAGTGCTCGTAAAGGCGGCCCCTACTCCTACGAGCAGTACTTC. V and J are TRBV20-1 and TRBJ2-7; D gene unclear. Trimming took 5 bases from V and 0 from J, leaving 17 bases between them. CDR1 is DFQATT and CDR2 is SNEGSKA in the germline V gene (reference sequence). This CDR3 contains 15 residues.

The rearrangement joins TRBV7-9 to TRBJ1-2; D perhaps matches TRBD1 (5 bases). The germline gives CDR1 SEHNR, CDR2 FQNEAQ (reference sequence). V was clipped by 5 bases and J by 4 bases, with 14 bases between them. CDR3 length: 14 amino acids. The CDR3: CASSKGEATYGYTF. The CDR3 DNA reads TGTGCCAGCAGCAAAGGGGAAGCGACCTATGGCTACACCTTC.